The next 17 T cell receptor beta chains were all read from a single sample in a study of T cell responses to AZD1222 COVID-19 vaccine. TCRdb's table, derived via immunoSEQ multiplex PCR, lists solely in-frame clones and lacks some. Found here are some 110,000 clones, about 88% of them singletons; the top ten hold more than 3.5%. The source material was peripheral blood, sampled on day 0 of AZD1222 vaccination. These receptors all stem from an adult in good health.

The genes are TRBV28 and TRBJ2-7; 7 bases agree with TRBD2. V was pared by 2 bases and J by 4 bases, with 5 bases of the junction left unmatched. Germline lookup yields CDR1 MDHEN and CDR2 SYDVKM. The CDR3 totals 14 residues. The CDR3 DNA is TGTGCCAGCAGTTTACGGCGGGAGAGGTACGAGCAGTACTTC. Protein product: CASSLRRERYEQYF.

Only a few counts were recorded for this clone. V and J are TRBV4-1 and TRBJ2-5; 10 bases are a match to TRBD1. Losses at the gene ends were 0 bases for V and 5 bases for J; bases not matched to a gene: 12. This CDR3 has 18 amino acids. Germline assignment: CDR1 MGHRA and CDR2 YSYEKL. The CDR3 loop is CASSQDPLLDRGRETQYF. The CDR3 DNA is TGCGCCAGCAGCCAAGATCCGTTGCTTGACAGGGGGCGGGAGACCCAGTACTTC.

This clone was picked up one time. The chain couples TRBV5-5 to TRBJ1-5, with 7 bases lining up with TRBD1. Germline V lookup: CDR1 SGHKS, CDR2 YYEKEE (reference sequence). Germline trimming cut 4 bases from V and 2 bases from J; bases unmatched to any gene: 6. The CDR3 sequence is 15 residues long. The CDR3 DNA sequence: TGTGCCAGCAGCGACGACGGGACAGGCAATCAGCCCCAGCATTTT. Its translation is CASSDDGTGNQPQHF.

The J gene is TRBJ1-2, the V gene TRBV5-5, with no clear D. Germline CDR1 SGHKS, CDR2 YYEKEE (reference sequence). V shed 1 base and J shed 8 bases, with 24 bases lying between them. CDR3 length: 17 residues. The CDR3 nucleotides read TGTGCCAGCAGCTTGACTTTGTCAGATAGCCCCTCAGGAGGCTACACCTTC. It codes for CASSLTLSDSPSGGYTF. Based on the CDR3 plus reference TRBV5-5 and TRBJ1-2, the full variable domain is DAGVTQSPTHLIKTRGQQVTLRCSPISGHKSVSWYQQVLGQGPQFIFQYYEKEERGRGNFPDRFSARQFPNYSSELNVNALLLGDSALYLCASSLTLSDSPSGGYTFGSGTRLTVV.

V usage is TRBV7-9 and J usage is TRBJ2-7; 8 bases fit TRBD2. This CDR3 has 15 amino acids. V was clipped by 2 bases and J by 0 bases; unmatched bases: 3. Germline values: CDR1 SEHNR, CDR2 FQNEAQ (reference sequence). The CDR3 DNA reads TGTGCCAGCAGCTTAAGTAGCGGGACCTCCTACGAGCAGTACTTC. The encoded protein is CASSLSSGTSYEQYF.

The chain has TRBV19 and TRBJ2-7; TRBD1 or TRBD2 may be the D gene (5 bases each). The CDR3 loop spans 15 amino acids. V was pared by 3 bases and J by 1 base, with 13 bases between. CDR1 is LNHDA and CDR2 is SQIVND in the germline V gene (reference sequence). This chain's CDR3 is CASSMGDDGSYEQYF. As DNA, the CDR3 is TGTGCCAGTAGTATGGGGGACGACGGATCCTACGAGCAGTACTTC.

The chain links TRBV5-1 to TRBJ2-3, with D possibly TRBD2 on 7 matching bases. V was cut by 4 bases and J by 0 bases, with 12 bases left in between. There are 15 residues in the CDR3. Germline V gives CDR1 SGHRS, CDR2 YFSETQ. CDR3 nucleotides: TGCGCCAGCAGCCCGGGGGGCCCAAGCACAGATACGCAGTATTTT. Translation gives CASSPGGPSTDTQYF.

The chain couples TRBV11-2 to TRBJ2-5, with a weak D call TRBD2 (6 bases). From germline, CDR1 is SGHAT and CDR2 FQNNGV. There are 16 residues in the CDR3. Trimming stripped 1 base from V and 1 base from J, with 13 bases between. The CDR3: CASSLVSGTIQETQYF. The CDR3 DNA follows: TGTGCCAGCAGCTTAGTTAGCGGAACCATCCAAGAGACCCAGTACTTC.

The rearrangement joins TRBV30 to TRBJ1-5; D remains unclear. This CDR3 region has 13 residues. Trimming took 3 bases from V and 2 from J, leaving 8 bases between them. Germline CDR1 GTSNPN, CDR2 SVGIG (reference sequence). Here the CDR3 reads CAWRNQGNQPQHF. The CDR3 region has the DNA TGTGCCTGGAGAAATCAGGGCAATCAGCCCCAGCATTTT.

The V gene is TRBV11-2, the J gene TRBJ1-2, with 8 bases aligning to TRBD1. Trimming cost V 8 bases and J 0 bases; bases outside gene matches: 11. Germline V gene lookup returns CDR1 SGHAT and CDR2 FQNNGV. CDR3 length: 16 residues. Here the CDR3 reads CASSVDRGLANYGYTF. In DNA form, the CDR3 reads TGTGCCAGCTCGGTAGACAGGGGCCTAGCTAACTATGGCTACACCTTC.

This chain links TRBV9 with TRBJ2-3; TRBD2 agrees at 10 bases. This CDR3 has 15 amino acids. The germline CDR1 and CDR2 sequences are SGDLS and YYNGEE. Unmatched junction bases numbered 6, after V lost 0 bases and J lost 8 bases. The CDR3 reads CASSVAAGGRGTQYF. The CDR3 coding sequence is TGTGCCAGCAGCGTAGCAGCGGGAGGGCGGGGTACGCAGTATTTT.

The DNA of the CDR3 is TGTGCCACCAGCAGTTTCGGGGGGCCGAACACCGGGGAGCTGTTTTTT. This codes for CATSSFGGPNTGELFF. This chain joins TRBV15 and TRBJ2-2; D perhaps matches TRBD2 (7 bases). Germline CDR1 LNHNV, CDR2 YYDKDF (reference sequence). The ends were cut back, 3 bases at V and 0 bases at J, with 11 bases in the middle. The CDR3 contains 16 residues. Full variable domain (missing parts from reference TRBV15 and TRBJ2-2): DAMVIQNPRYQVTQFGKPVTLSCSQTLNHNVMYWYQQKSSQAPKLLFHYYDKDFNNEADTPDNFQSRRPNTSFCFLDIRSPGLGDTAMYLCATSSFGGPNTGELFFGEGSRLTVL.

CDR3 DNA: TGTGCCAGCAGTTTAGAGGTCCGGACTCCAAATTCACCCCTCCACTTT. As protein: CASSLEVRTPNSPLHF. The chain employs TRBV28 and TRBJ1-6; D unclear. CDR3 length equals 16 residues. Trimming removed 2 bases at V and 7 bases at J, with 15 bases between. Germline V CDR1 and CDR2: MDHEN, SYDVKM.

This chain joins TRBV11-3 and TRBJ1-1, with D hard to call. The germline V gene encodes CDR1 SGHNT and CDR2 YENEEA. The CDR3 is 14 amino acids. Trimming left V 5 bases short and J 5 bases short, with 15 bases between. Written as DNA, the CDR3 is TGTGCCAGCAGCCTGGGGAGAGGGTGGACTGAAGCTTTCTTT. Its protein is CASSLGRGWTEAFF.

The chain employs TRBV27 and TRBJ1-1; D is possibly TRBD1 (6 bases). Germline CDR1 is MNHEY and CDR2 is SMNVEV (reference sequence). The CDR3 totals 14 residues. Trimming took 3 bases from V and 2 from J, leaving 10 bases between them. The CDR3 DNA sequence: TGTGCCAGCAGTTTCAACAGGGTCAACACTGAAGCTTTCTTT. The encoded protein is CASSFNRVNTEAFF.

The chain combines TRBV5-1 with TRBJ2-7; D is unresolved. V was pared by 0 bases and J by 3 bases, with 10 bases between. Germline V CDR1 and CDR2: SGHRS, YFSETQ. The CDR3 extends over 14 amino acids. In DNA, the CDR3 is TGCGCCAGCAGCTTGGCCACAGCCATCTACGAGCAGTACTTC. It yields the protein CASSLATAIYEQYF. Full variable domain (missing parts from reference TRBV5-1 and TRBJ2-7): KAGVTQTPRYLIKTRGQQVTLSCSPISGHRSVSWYQQTPGQGLQFLFEYFSETQRNKGNFPGRFSGRQFSNSRSEMNVSTLELGDSALYLCASSLATAIYEQYFGPGTRLTVT.

The chain is built from TRBV27 and TRBJ2-2, with unresolved D. Germline loops: CDR1 MNHEY, CDR2 SMNVEV (reference sequence). The CDR3 contains 15 residues. Trimming stripped 3 bases from V and 3 bases from J, with 11 bases between. CDR3 nucleotides: TGTGCCAGCAGTTTTGGGTTCATGGACACCGGGGAGCTGTTTTTT. It codes for CASSFGFMDTGELFF.